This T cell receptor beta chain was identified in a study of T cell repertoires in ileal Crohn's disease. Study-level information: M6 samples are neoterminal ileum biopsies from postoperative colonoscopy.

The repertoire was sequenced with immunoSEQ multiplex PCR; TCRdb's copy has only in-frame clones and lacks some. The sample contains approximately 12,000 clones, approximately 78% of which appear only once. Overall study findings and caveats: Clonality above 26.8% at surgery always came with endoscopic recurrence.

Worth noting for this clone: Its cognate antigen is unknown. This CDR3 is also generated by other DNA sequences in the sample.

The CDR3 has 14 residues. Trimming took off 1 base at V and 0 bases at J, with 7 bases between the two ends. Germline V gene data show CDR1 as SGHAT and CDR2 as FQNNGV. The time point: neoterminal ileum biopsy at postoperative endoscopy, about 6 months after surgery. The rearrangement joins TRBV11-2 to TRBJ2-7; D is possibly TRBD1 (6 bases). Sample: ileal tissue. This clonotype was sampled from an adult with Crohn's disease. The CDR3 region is CASSLGGRSYEQYF. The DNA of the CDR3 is TGTGCCAGCAGCTTAGGGGGGCGCTCCTACGAGCAGTACTTC.